This T cell receptor (beta chain) was recorded in a study of CD8+ T cells in alopecia areata (dated by TCRdb to the late 2010s). Describing the broader study: The treated patients took part in an open-label pilot trial in which moderate-to-severe alopecia areata was treated with oral tofacitinib at 5 to 10 mg twice daily. Patients received tofacitinib for 6 to 18 months and were then followed off drug for 6 months to check for delayed response and recurrence. Amplification of TCRbeta CDR3 regions was done by immunoSEQ multiplex PCR using 35 Vbeta forward primers and 13 Jbeta reverse primers. Scalp clonality was compared among normal scalp (n=4), patchy alopecia areata scalp (n=8), and alopecia totalis/universalis scalp (n=8). Scalp tissue and sorted CD4+ and CD8+ peripheral blood T cells from patchy and totalis/universalis alopecia areata patients and from healthy controls were covered by human TCRbeta sequencing. For the treated patients, the SALT score, which quantifies what percentage of scalp surface area is affected, served as the measure of disease severity. Biopsies were taken from tofacitinib-treated patients at baseline and again at 4 and 24 weeks into treatment, and several of those patients also had a later scalp biopsy. High-throughput TCRbeta sequencing was used to examine T cell clonal expansion in alopecia areata in both the C3H/HeJ mouse model and human patients. RNA was extracted with the PAXgene miRNA kit for fixed scalp, the miRNeasy kit for PBMCs, and the RNeasy kit for mouse skin.

This clone was counted between two and nine times. Its antigen is unknown. No per-base quality is available; no much larger clone lies one base away. The library relied on the immunoSEQ multiplex PCR assay. RNA was extracted from all samples and reverse transcribed into cDNA, which served as template for TCR sequencing. SuperScript III was used for first-strand cDNA synthesis, primed with a 2:1 mix of oligo-dT and random hexamers. A synthetic immune receptor repertoire was used to measure amplification bias, and any remaining bias was corrected computationally. From the authors' description of their analysis: Raw reads were preprocessed for error removal, and CDR3 was defined according to IMGT conventions as running from the conserved cysteine to phenylalanine. Clonality was computed as 1 minus the Shannon entropy, with the entropy normalized by log2 of the number of productive unique TCRs. CD4 or CD8 identity of scalp clones was inferred by cross-referencing scalp TCRbeta sequences with sorted blood CD4 and CD8 repertoires. TCRdb re-hosts the immuneACCESS table, in-frame sequences only. Its copies lack some clones; in the studies checked, an unresolved V gene accounts for under half of them, and the cause for the rest is not known. That table gives V, J and clone size, and the DNA gave D and trimming. Present in this sample are 110,000 or so clones, roughly three fifths of which were seen just once. Approximately 3.1% of the sample goes to the ten largest clones.

Based on the germline V gene, the CDR1 and CDR2 sequences are SQVTM and ANQGSEA. The CDR3 runs 12 amino acids, cysteine and phenylalanine included. Only the CDR3 DNA stays, 36 bases, in frame from base 1. The V end loses 4 bases and the J end loses 4 bases, and a stretch of 10 bases separates them. General conclusions and limits of the study: During tofacitinib treatment, many expanded lesional clones remained in scalp and blood, and this persistence may partly explain relapse after treatment is stopped. Scalp TCR repertoire analysis is complicated because resident alphabeta T cells in normal human skin are also sequenced, whereas mouse skin is dominated by gammadelta T cells. Scalp clonality and the number of expanded CD8+ clones among the top 100 scalp clones were significantly decreased by tofacitinib. Higher clonality and more expanded CD8+ clones were observed in lesional scalp than in normal scalp, particularly in alopecia totalis/universalis, a finding suggestive of antigenic drive. Compared with mice, TCR sequences shared between patients were less clear, possibly partly because of HLA diversity across the patient population. The treated cohort was small, with a single nonresponder, so links between baseline CD8+ expansion and response need larger studies.

The time point label on this specimen signifies: 20 to 30 weeks on oral tofacitinib. Explained via the paper, the treatment or condition label denotes: oral pan-JAK inhibitor, 5-10 mg twice daily. From alopecia areata patients, peripheral blood was collected along with lesional scalp punch biopsies. PBMCs were separated by density centrifugation and stained for CD3, CD4 and CD8, after which CD4+ and CD8+ T cells were sorted on a FACSAria. The chain was built from TRBV29-1 and TRBJ1-1, and the D gene may be TRBD1, 5 bases matching. The sample here was CD4+ T cells sorted from blood, taken at week 24, from a patient treated with tofacitinib. The TCR sequence derives from a human donor with alopecia areata. The CDR3 protein is CSVGWQGTEAFF. The DNA is as follows: TGCAGCGTTGGTTGGCAGGGCACTGAAGCTTTCTTT.